This TCR beta chain is from a study of blood T cell repertoires in COVID-19. V lost 7 bases, J lost 8 bases, and 20 bases lay in between. The CDR3 runs 14 residues. The V gene's germline CDR1 is MNHEY and CDR2 SVGAGI. The data were produced by immunoSEQ multiplex PCR, yet TCRdb's version contains in-frame clones alone and is incomplete. This sample has 60,000 or so clones, with approximately 88% found just once. Enrolment of Seattle patients took place during active infection, and they were followed longitudinally. The specimen was peripheral blood. This sequence was found in a man aged 25-45 years with COVID-19, enrolled during active disease. The chain has TRBV6-5 and TRBJ1-2, with a weak D call TRBD1 (6 bases). Here the CDR3 DNA reads TGTGCCAGCAATCCCTCCCTTACAGGGACCGGCTACACCTTC. Encoded protein: CASNPSLTGTGYTF.